These 26 T cell receptor beta chains originate from one sample sequenced in a study of T cells in Graves' hyperthyroidism and ophthalmopathy. TCR beta CDR3 region amplification was performed from RNA transcripts. Using the HTBI primer set, a first-round RT-PCR was run on the TCR CDR3. TCRdb re-analysed the multiplex PCR reads in MiXCR, keeping a single row per CDR3 protein. The sample shows some 600,000 distinct CDR3 sequences, around 46% of them seen only once. Material for sequencing was peripheral blood or thyroid tissue (not recorded which). Receptors originate from a woman aged 18-35 years with Graves' hyperthyroidism.

This clonotype was picked up one time. The chain joins TRBV20-1 to TRBJ2-5; 11 positions match TRBD2. The CDR3 is 14 residues long. V shed 1 base, J shed 9 bases, and the junction held 7 bases outside the gene matches. Germline CDR1 is DFQATT and CDR2 is SNEGSKA (reference sequence). CDR3: CSARALGSGRAQYF. As DNA, the CDR3 is TGCAGTGCTAGAGCGCTGGGTAGCGGGAGGGCCCAGTACTTC.

The chain joins TRBV9 to TRBJ2-5; D is unresolved. Germline CDR1 reads SGDLS; CDR2 reads YYNGEE. This CDR3 has 15 amino acids. Trimming took 0 bases from V and 2 from J, leaving 11 bases between them. The CDR3: CASSVGTLGQETQYF. DNA for the CDR3: TGTGCCAGCAGCGTAGGGACCCTTGGACAAGAGACCCAGTACTTC.

This clonotype was found a few times. The V and J genes are TRBV2 and TRBJ1-2; D perhaps matches TRBD1 (5 bases). Germline assignment: CDR1 SNHLY and CDR2 FYNNEI. Trimming took 6 bases from V and 3 from J, leaving 26 bases between them. The CDR3 runs to 18 residues. CDR3: CASSSWGRERRQDYGYTF. CDR3 bases: TGTGCCAGCAGCTCCTGGGGGAGGGAACGGAGACAAGACTATGGCTACACCTTC.

In this sample, this clonotype turned up a few times. At one end, the junction sequence differs from germline, possibly due to a read error. The V and J genes are TRBV10-3 and TRBJ1-6, with D possibly TRBD1 on 5 matching bases. Germline loops: CDR1 ENHRY, CDR2 SYGVKD. The CDR3 sequence is 15 residues long. CDR3 loop: CASSYGARRDSPLHF. In nucleotides, the CDR3 is TGTGCCAGCAGTTATGGGGCCCGACGGGATTCACCCCTCCACTTT.

CDR3 in DNA: TGTGCCAGCAGTCTCTATGGGACCAGGGTCAGTTCACCCCTCCACTTT. It codes for CASSLYGTRVSSPLHF. This chain connects TRBV25-1 to TRBJ1-6; D is perhaps TRBD1 (5 bases). The germline gives CDR1 MGHDK, CDR2 SYGVNS. This CDR3 comprises 16 residues. V was shortened by 5 bases and J by 9 bases, with 20 bases between the two germline ends.

This sequence joins TRBV29-1 and TRBJ2-5; 8 bases match TRBD2. V was clipped by 5 bases and J by 5 bases; unmatched bases: 7. CDR1 is SQVTM and CDR2 is ANQGSEA in the germline V gene. The CDR3 contains 13 residues. CDR3 residues: CSVHERGPETQYF. For the CDR3, the DNA is TGCAGCGTTCACGAGCGGGGGCCGGAGACCCAGTACTTC.

This clonotype was detected ten times or more. The chain carries TRBV25-1 and TRBJ1-1; D is unclear. Trimming stripped 3 bases from V and 1 base from J, with 9 bases between. CDR1 and CDR2 from the germline V gene are MGHDK and SYGVNS. The CDR3 has 14 amino acids. For the CDR3, the DNA is TGTGCCAGCAGTGAGGGGTGGTCGAACACTGAAGCTTTCTTT. This gives the protein CASSEGWSNTEAFF.

This clonotype appeared a few times. This sequence joins TRBV11-1 and TRBJ1-5; 8 bases are shared with TRBD1. There are 15 residues in the CDR3. Per germline, CDR1 SGHAT and CDR2 FQDESV (reference sequence). Trimming took 5 bases from V and 3 from J; bases not matched to a gene: 6. As DNA, the CDR3 is TGTGCCAGCAGCAAGGGACAGGTAATCAATCAGCCCCAGCATTTT. Its protein product is CASSKGQVINQPQHF.

This clonotype was counted only a few times. The chain links TRBV14 to TRBJ1-5, with unresolved D. Deletions cut 1 base from V and 7 bases from J, with 8 bases between. Germline-derived CDR1 and CDR2 are SGHDN and FVKESK. There are 13 residues in the CDR3. This CDR3 reads CASSQAVRQPQHF. For the CDR3, the DNA is TGTGCCAGCAGCCAAGCGGTCAGGCAGCCCCAGCATTTT.

The rearrangement links TRBV7-3 to TRBJ1-1, with TRBD1 matching over 8 bases. Trimming at V came to 5 bases and at J to 4 bases, leaving 12 bases not matched to a gene. The CDR3 runs to 16 residues. Germline lookup yields CDR1 SGHTA and CDR2 FQGTGA. DNA for the CDR3: TGTGCCAGCAGCACATCGACAGGGGCATCCTTCACTGAAGCTTTCTTT. Residues: CASSTSTGASFTEAFF.

At least ten counts were recorded for this clonotype. The rearrangement uses TRBV7-8 and TRBJ1-2; D remains ambiguous. V was clipped by 4 bases and J by 3 bases, with 9 bases between them. The CDR3 has 13 residues. Per the germline V gene, CDR1 is SGHVS and CDR2 is FQNEAQ. The CDR3 is CASSSWTDYGYTF. CDR3 sequence (DNA): TGTGCCAGCAGCTCCTGGACGGACTATGGCTACACCTTC.

This clonotype showed up just a few times. The chain links TRBV4-2 to TRBJ1-6; 7 nucleotides agree with TRBD1. The CDR3 covers 16 residues. The V and J ends lost 0 bases and 9 bases, in that order; junction bases with no gene match: 8. From germline, CDR1 is LGHNA and CDR2 YNFKEQ. CDR3 coding DNA: TGTGCCAGCAGCCAAGATGGGACAGTCCGGCCTTCACCCCTCCACTTT. This codes for CASSQDGTVRPSPLHF.

The V gene is TRBV2, the J gene TRBJ1-2; TRBD1 matches 8 bases. Germline-derived CDR1 and CDR2 are SNHLY and FYNNEI. This CDR3 region has 13 residues. V gave up 9 bases and J gave up 5 bases; unmatched junction bases: 8. DNA of the CDR3: TGTGCCAGTGACCCGGACAGGGCGTATGGCTACACCTTC. Translated, it gives CASDPDRAYGYTF.

This clonotype was seen ten or more times. The chain carries TRBV7-2 and TRBJ2-7; 11 nucleotides agree with TRBD2. After removal of 5 bases from V and 6 bases from J, the junction contained 9 bases not matched to a gene. This CDR3 has 15 amino acids. The germline gives CDR1 SGHTA, CDR2 FQGNSA. Here the CDR3 DNA reads TGTGCCAGCAGCGGAGATAGCGGGAGGGCTCCCGAGCAGTACTTC. This translates into CASSGDSGRAPEQYF.

The rearrangement links TRBV7-9 to TRBJ2-7; either TRBD1 or TRBD2 may supply D (5 bases each). Looked up from germline, CDR1 is SEHNR and CDR2 is FQNEAQ (reference sequence). There are 14 residues in the CDR3. Trimming stripped 1 base from V and 6 bases from J, with 13 bases between. This chain's CDR3 is CASSLGPGRVEQYF. DNA for the CDR3: TGTGCCAGCAGCTTAGGCCCGGGGCGGGTCGAGCAGTACTTC.

The chain has TRBV25-1 and TRBJ2-7; 8 bases align to TRBD1. Germline CDR1 reads MGHDK; CDR2 reads SYGVNS. CDR3 length equals 15 residues. Germline trimming cut 6 bases from V and 2 bases from J; bases unmatched to any gene: 9. The CDR3: CASSVEGDRTYEQYF. In DNA, the CDR3 is TGTGCCAGCAGCGTTGAAGGGGACAGGACCTACGAGCAGTACTTC.

The V call is TRBV7-9, the J call TRBJ2-7; 13 bases align to TRBD2. V lost 3 bases to trimming and J lost 6 bases; unmatched junction nucleotides: 2. Germline-derived CDR1 and CDR2 are SEHNR and FQNEAQ (reference sequence). CDR3 length: 14 residues. Written as DNA, the CDR3 is TGTGCCAGCAGCTTCGGACTAGCGGGAGCCGAGCAGTACTTC. Translating it yields CASSFGLAGAEQYF.

This clonotype has a count of ten or more. This chain uses TRBV2 with TRBJ1-2; 7 nucleotides align to TRBD1. The J segment lost 4 bases and the V segment lost 8 bases, leaving 10 bases of the junction unmatched. In germline, CDR1 is SNHLY, CDR2 FYNNEI. CDR3 length: 14 amino acids. The CDR3 protein is CASGKGNRGYGYTF. The CDR3, as DNA: TGTGCCAGCGGGAAAGGGAACAGGGGCTATGGCTACACCTTC.

This sequence joins TRBV7-8 and TRBJ2-7; TRBD1 matches at 7 bases. V shed 2 bases, J shed 3 bases, and the junction held 10 bases outside the gene matches. CDR3 length equals 16 residues. Germline V gene lookup returns CDR1 SGHVS and CDR2 FQNEAQ. CDR3 sequence: CASSLLEGTAFYEQYF. The CDR3, as DNA: TGTGCCAGCAGCTTATTAGAAGGGACAGCTTTCTACGAGCAGTACTTC. The variable domain in full, with the rest retrieved from reference TRBV7-8 and TRBJ2-7, is GAGVSQSPRYKVAKRGQDVALRCDPISGHVSLFWYQQALGQGPEFLTYFQNEAQLDKSGLPSDRFFAERPEGSVSTLKIQRTQQEDSAVYLCASSLLEGTAFYEQYFGPGTRLTVT.

The gene calls are TRBV6-5 and TRBJ2-2, with D perhaps TRBD1 (5 bases). The length of the CDR3 is 14 residues. Germline V gene sequence: CDR1 MNHEY, CDR2 SVGAGI. The ends were cut back, 5 bases at V and 5 bases at J, with 12 bases in the middle. Here the CDR3 reads CASSPLGATGELFF. Here the CDR3 DNA reads TGTGCCAGCAGTCCCTTAGGGGCAACCGGGGAGCTGTTTTTT.

The chain has TRBV7-9 and TRBJ1-1, with unresolved D. V shed 5 bases and J shed 3 bases, with 13 bases lying between them. From germline, CDR1 is SEHNR and CDR2 FQNEAQ (reference sequence). This CDR3 spans 14 amino acids. CDR3 DNA: TGTGCCAGCAGCCCTCGGACGGGCTACACTGAAGCTTTCTTT. Amino acid sequence: CASSPRTGYTEAFF.

In its sample, this clonotype was seen many times. CDR3 amino acids: CASAGLETQYF. CDR3 coding DNA: TGTGCCAGCGCGGGTCTAGAGACCCAGTACTTC. The chain recombines TRBV2 with TRBJ2-5, with D maybe TRBD2 (5 bases). V gave up 8 bases and J gave up 4 bases, with 8 bases separating them. Germline V lookup: CDR1 SNHLY, CDR2 FYNNEI. CDR3 size: 11 residues.

The rearrangement links TRBV7-9 to TRBJ2-2, with D tentatively TRBD1 or TRBD2 (5 bases each). Germline CDR1 and CDR2: SEHNR and FQNEAQ (reference sequence). CDR3 length: 15 amino acids. Trimming removed 1 base at V and 5 bases at J, with 11 bases between. CDR3 DNA sequence: TGTGCCAGCAGCTTAGATCAGGGAGTTACCGGGGAGCTGTTTTTT. It is translated as CASSLDQGVTGELFF.

The CDR3 DNA is TGCAGCGTGGGACAGTTGGCCGGGGAGCTGTTTTTT. This sequence encodes CSVGQLAGELFF. The chain has TRBV29-1 and TRBJ2-2, with 7 bases lining up with TRBD1. Trimming removed 6 bases from V and 6 bases from J; junction bases left unmatched: 4. The CDR3 has 12 residues. Per germline, CDR1 SQVTM and CDR2 ANQGSEA.

The V gene is TRBV2, the J gene TRBJ1-5; no clear D gene. Trimming cost V 5 bases and J 6 bases, with 11 bases left between them. CDR3 length: 13 residues. Germline V gene lookup returns CDR1 SNHLY and CDR2 FYNNEI. The CDR3 is CASSPSPSQPQHF. Written as DNA, the CDR3 is TGTGCCAGCAGTCCCTCCCCGAGTCAGCCCCAGCATTTT.

The gene calls are TRBV7-6 and TRBJ2-7; 13 bases line up with TRBD2. This CDR3 has 16 residues. Losses at the gene ends were 5 bases for V and 3 bases for J; bases not matched to a gene: 7. CDR1 and CDR2 (germline): SGHVS, FNYEAQ. CDR3 in DNA: TGTGCCAGCAGCCACGCCCGGACTAGCGGGAGCTACGAGCAGTACTTC. This translates into CASSHARTSGSYEQYF.